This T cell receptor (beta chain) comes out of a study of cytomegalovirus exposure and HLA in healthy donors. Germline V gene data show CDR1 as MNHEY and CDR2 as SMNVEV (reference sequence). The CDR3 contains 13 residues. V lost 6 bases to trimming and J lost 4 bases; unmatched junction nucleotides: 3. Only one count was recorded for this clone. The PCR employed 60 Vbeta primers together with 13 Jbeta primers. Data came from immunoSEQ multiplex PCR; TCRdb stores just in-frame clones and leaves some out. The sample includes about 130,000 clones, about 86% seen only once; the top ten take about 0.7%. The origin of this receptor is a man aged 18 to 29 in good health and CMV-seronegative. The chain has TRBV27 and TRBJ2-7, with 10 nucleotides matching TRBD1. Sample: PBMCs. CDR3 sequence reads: CASRRTGGYEQYF. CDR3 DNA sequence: TGTGCCAGCAGGCGGACAGGGGGGTACGAGCAGTACTTC.